This T cell receptor (beta chain) comes out of a study of control samples from healthy donors and cancer patients. Germline assignment: CDR1 SEHNR and CDR2 FQNEAQ (reference sequence). The CDR3 spans 15 residues. Trimming shortened V by 4 bases and J by 6 bases, and 17 bases separated the two germline ends. TCRdb's copy holds only in-frame clones and misses some; the assay was immunoSEQ multiplex PCR. The sample contains 130,000 or so clones, about 87% of which appear only once. The sample taken for sequencing was blood. The chain has TRBV7-9 and TRBJ2-3; D might be TRBD1 (5 bases). The receptor was derived from a man aged 25-45 years in good health. The CDR3 protein is CASSSLAGAGDTQYF. CDR3 sequence (DNA): TGTGCCAGCAGCTCCTTGGCTGGGGCCGGGGATACGCAGTATTTT.